The following is a T cell receptor (beta chain) sequence with its context. The data belong to a study of blood T cell repertoires in COVID-19. TCRdb keeps only in-frame clones here, not all; method: immunoSEQ multiplex PCR. The top ten clones hold about 5.7% of a sample with approximately 300,000 clones, 87% of them seen once. In assigning cohorts, the study relied on participant-reported clinical history. Unmatched junction bases numbered 5, after V lost 0 bases and J lost 3 bases. The CDR3 runs 15 residues. CDR1 and CDR2 (germline): SGDLS, YYNGEE. The sequenced sample consisted of PBMCs or T cells enriched from blood (not recorded which). The chain carries TRBV9 and TRBJ1-1; 7 nucleotides align to TRBD1. This receptor was taken from a woman in her thirties who had recovered from COVID-19. The CDR3 nucleotides are TGTGCCAGCAGCGTAGACGGCAGGGGGTACACTGAAGCTTTCTTT. It specifies CASSVDGRGYTEAFF.